Listed below are T cell receptor beta chains from one sample, sequenced in a study of CXCR3-negative and CXCR3-positive naive CD8 T cells. With the 5' RACE reads reprocessed, TCRdb shows one record per CDR3 protein and no DNA. Recorded for this sample: 55,000 to 75,000 distinct CDR3 sequences. Material: naive CXCR3+ CD8+ T cells from blood. The receptors stem from a human donor in good health. Some clones in this sample may be carry-over from other donors' samples. Both conserved end residues are part of each CDR3. The order of the fields is V gene, J gene, CDR3 protein.

>TRBV10-3|TRBJ1-2
CATQGQGTHYGYTF
>TRBV4-2|TRBJ2-1
CASSQDGSGDYNEQFF
>TRBV9|TRBJ2-7
CASSVGQGADEQYF
>TRBV9|TRBJ2-2
CASSDSATTNTGELFF
>TRBV20-1|TRBJ2-1
CSARLAIHNEQFF
>TRBV6-5|TRBJ2-5
CASSYSGTGALQETQYF
>TRBV20-1|TRBJ2-2
CSARDLAGVNTGELFF
>TRBV29-1|TRBJ2-3
CSVEGDSLSGTDTQYF
>TRBV28|TRBJ1-5
CASSPDLINQPQHF
>TRBV9|TRBJ1-1
CASSVATTRLNTEAFF
>TRBV4-2|TRBJ1-1
CASSQTTGLNTEAFF
>TRBV11-3|TRBJ2-7
CASSTRDRSSYEQYF
>TRBV6-5|TRBJ2-3
CASSTLGGRVADTQYF
>TRBV3-1|TRBJ1-4
CASIGANAEKLFF